Following are 18 T cell receptor beta chains from one sample sequenced in a study of blood T cell repertoires in COVID-19. Produced via immunoSEQ multiplex PCR; TCRdb's table is partial and in-frame only. The sample includes roughly 100,000 clones, roughly 84% of them seen just once. Sequencing was carried out using peripheral blood. Receptors originate from a human donor in a cohort sampled during active COVID-19.

Here the CDR3 reads CASSLMATDTQYF. CDR3 DNA sequence: TGTGCCAGCAGCTTGATGGCTACAGATACGCAGTATTTT. The chain is built from TRBV5-4 and TRBJ2-3; no clear D gene. The CDR3 is made up of 13 amino acids. Germline values: CDR1 SGHNT, CDR2 YYREEE (reference sequence). Trimming removed 1 base from V and 3 bases from J, with 6 bases in between.

This chain uses TRBV7-8 with TRBJ1-5; D is possibly TRBD1 (5 bases). The CDR3 is 15 amino acids. Germline lookup yields CDR1 SGHVS and CDR2 FQNEAQ. The germline V and J ends were trimmed by 0 bases and 5 bases, with 11 bases remaining between them. The CDR3 loop reads CASSLALGGDQPQHF. DNA for the CDR3: TGTGCCAGCAGCTTAGCGCTTGGAGGGGATCAGCCCCAGCATTTT.

V is TRBV5-1 and J is TRBJ2-7; 15 nucleotides line up with TRBD2. Germline loops: CDR1 SGHRS, CDR2 YFSETQ. Trimming cost V 8 bases and J 0 bases; bases outside gene matches: 15. The length of the CDR3 is 19 residues. CDR3 in DNA: TGCGCCAGAAACGGCCCGGGACTAGCGGGAGGACGGTCCTCCTACGAGCAGTACTTC. It encodes CARNGPGLAGGRSSYEQYF.

This sequence joins TRBV18 and TRBJ2-1; tentatively, D is TRBD2 (6 bases). Between the trimmed V and J ends, which lost 1 base and 12 bases, there was a span of 10 bases. Germline CDR1 and CDR2: KGHSH and LQKENI. There are 12 residues in the CDR3. The CDR3 is CASSPRAGMQFF. DNA of the CDR3: TGTGCCAGCTCACCACGGGCGGGAATGCAGTTCTTC. The full variable domain, rest sourced from reference TRBV18 and TRBJ2-1, is NAGVMQNPRHLVRRRGQEARLRCSPMKGHSHVYWYRQLPEEGLKFMVYLQKENIIDESGMPKERFSAEFPKEGPSILRIQQVVRGDSAAYFCASSPRAGMQFFGPGTRLTVL.

The V and J genes are TRBV5-1 and TRBJ1-2; possibly TRBD1 for D (5 bases). Trimming took 4 bases from V and 6 from J, leaving 19 bases between them. Germline V gives CDR1 SGHRS, CDR2 YFSETQ. The CDR3 runs 15 residues. For the CDR3, the DNA is TGCGCCAGCAGCCGGGGGTCCACCGAAGATCATGGCTACACCTTC. Translated, it gives CASSRGSTEDHGYTF.

This chain joins TRBV9 and TRBJ2-2; TRBD1 aligns across 8 bases. The CDR3 is 16 residues long. After removal of 4 bases from V and 2 bases from J, the junction contained 7 bases not matched to a gene. The germline CDR1 and CDR2 sequences are SGDLS and YYNGEE. The CDR3 DNA reads TGTGCCAGCAGCCCCCCGGGACAGGCCAACACCGGGGAGCTGTTTTTT. Translating it yields CASSPPGQANTGELFF. The entire variable domain, with the rest obtained from reference TRBV9 and TRBJ2-2, is as follows: DSGVTQTPKHLITATGQRVTLRCSPRSGDLSVYWYQQSLDQGLQFLIQYYNGEERAKGNILERFSAQQFPDLHSELNLSSLELGDSALYFCASSPPGQANTGELFFGEGSRLTVL.

The J gene is TRBJ1-6, the V gene TRBV7-6; the D is unclear. V was clipped by 3 bases and J by 7 bases, with 13 bases between them. Germline assignment: CDR1 SGHVS and CDR2 FNYEAQ. CDR3 length: 15 residues. As DNA, the CDR3 is TGTGCCAGCAGCTTTGGAGCCGTTGCGAATTCACCCCTCCACTTT. This sequence encodes CASSFGAVANSPLHF.

This clone was found once. This chain uses TRBV9 with TRBJ2-3; D is uncertain. CDR1 is SGDLS, CDR2 YYNGEE, per germline. The CDR3 has 13 amino acids. Between the trimmed V and J ends, which lost 0 bases and 5 bases, there was a span of 7 bases. The CDR3 region is CASSVASEDTQYF. The CDR3, as DNA: TGTGCCAGCAGCGTAGCCAGCGAAGATACGCAGTATTTT.

Concerning this clone: At one end the junction does not follow the germline gene, possibly because of a read error. The chain links TRBV7-7 to TRBJ2-3; TRBD2 agrees at 11 bases. The germline gives CDR1 SSHAT, CDR2 FNYEAQ (reference sequence). The CDR3 length is 19 residues. CDR3 amino acids: CASSPDRDRLAGRTDTQYF. In DNA form, the CDR3 reads TGTGCTAGCAGCCCAGACAGGGATCGACTAGCGGGACGCACAGATACGCAGTATTTT.

This chain connects TRBV3-1 (or the pseudogene TRBV3-2) to TRBJ2-1, with 7 positions matching TRBD1. Unmatched junction bases numbered 8, after V lost 5 bases and J lost 4 bases. Per germline, CDR1 LGHDT and CDR2 YNNKEL (reference sequence). The CDR3 length is 15 residues. The CDR3 sequence: CASSALDRVYNEQFF. CDR3 nucleotide sequence: TGTGCCAGCAGCGCCCTTGACAGGGTGTACAATGAGCAGTTCTTC.

This rearrangement joins TRBV11-3 to TRBJ2-1; 8 bases are a match to TRBD2. Germline V gene lookup returns CDR1 SGHNT and CDR2 YENEEA. CDR3 length: 15 amino acids. V trimming: 1 base; J trimming: 6 bases; junction bases outside the gene matches: 5. The chain's CDR3 is CASSLGRTSLNEQFF. The CDR3, as DNA: TGTGCCAGCAGCTTAGGCCGGACTAGCCTCAATGAGCAGTTCTTC.

The chain links TRBV5-4 to TRBJ2-3, with D maybe TRBD2 (5 bases). The V end lost 2 bases, the J end lost 0 bases, and 16 bases lay between the germline ends. Germline values: CDR1 SGHNT, CDR2 YYREEE (reference sequence). CDR3 length: 17 amino acids. The DNA of the CDR3 is TGTGCCAGCAGCTTCGCGGGCATAGGCAGAAGCACAGATACGCAGTATTTT. This encodes CASSFAGIGRSTDTQYF. The complete variable domain, with remaining parts taken from reference TRBV5-4 and TRBJ2-3, reads ETGVTQSPTHLIKTRGQQVTLRCSSQSGHNTVSWYQQALGQGPQFIFQYYREEENGRGNFPPRFSGLQFPNYSSELNVNALELDDSALYLCASSFAGIGRSTDTQYFGPGTRLTVL.

The chain combines TRBV9 with TRBJ1-1; perhaps TRBD1 as D (5 bases). This CDR3 has 14 residues. Trimming cost V 0 bases and J 5 bases, with 11 bases left between them. CDR1 SGDLS and CDR2 YYNGEE come from the germline V gene. The CDR3 sequence: CASSVGGGSTEAFF. The CDR3 DNA is TGTGCCAGCAGCGTAGGCGGGGGGAGTACTGAAGCTTTCTTT. The complete variable domain, with remaining parts taken from reference TRBV9 and TRBJ1-1, reads DSGVTQTPKHLITATGQRVTLRCSPRSGDLSVYWYQQSLDQGLQFLIQYYNGEERAKGNILERFSAQQFPDLHSELNLSSLELGDSALYFCASSVGGGSTEAFFGQGTRLTVV.

CDR3 coding DNA: TGTGCCAGCAGCTTAGGGTTCGTACTAGCGGGACCCTACGAGCAGTACTTC. It encodes CASSLGFVLAGPYEQYF. This chain uses TRBV13 with TRBJ2-7; TRBD2 matches 10 bases. Losses at the gene ends were 0 bases for V and 2 bases for J; bases not matched to a gene: 7. The CDR3 runs 17 residues. Germline V gene data show CDR1 as PRHDT and CDR2 as FYEKMQ (reference sequence).

The chain carries TRBV18 and TRBJ1-1; D may be TRBD1 (5 bases). V was shortened by 1 base and J by 3 bases, with 9 bases between the two germline ends. Germline loops: CDR1 KGHSH, CDR2 LQKENI. The CDR3 spans 14 residues. The CDR3 nucleotides read TGTGCCAGCTCACCACGGAAAGGGGACACTGAAGCTTTCTTT. The encoded protein is CASSPRKGDTEAFF.

The chain uses TRBV6-6 and TRBJ1-1; 9 nucleotides align to TRBD1. CDR1 is MNHNY and CDR2 is SVGAGI in the germline V gene (reference sequence). Trimming removed 8 bases from V and 4 bases from J; junction bases left unmatched: 11. The CDR3 has 15 residues. CDR3 sequence (DNA): TGTGCCAGCCAAGACAGGGGGGAGATTGGCACTGAAGCTTTCTTT. Residues: CASQDRGEIGTEAFF.

The V and J genes are TRBV7-9 and TRBJ2-1, with 10 bases identical to TRBD2. CDR1 is SEHNR, CDR2 FQNEAQ, per germline (reference sequence). The V gene end was trimmed by 5 bases and the J gene end by 1 base; junction bases not matched to a gene: 2. CDR3 length: 15 residues. The CDR3 coding sequence is TGTGCCAGCAGCCAGCGGGAGGGGTCCTACAATGAGCAGTTCTTC. Protein sequence: CASSQREGSYNEQFF. The entire variable domain, with the rest obtained from reference TRBV7-9 and TRBJ2-1, is as follows: DTGVSQNPRHKITKRGQNVTFRCDPISEHNRLYWYRQTLGQGPEFLTYFQNEAQLEKSRLLSDRFSAERPKGSFSTLEIQRTEQGDSAMYLCASSQREGSYNEQFFGPGTRLTVL.

The rearrangement uses TRBV28 and TRBJ1-5; D uncertain. The V gene lost 4 bases and the J gene lost 6 bases, with 10 bases spanning the gap. CDR1 is MDHEN and CDR2 is SYDVKM in the germline V gene. The CDR3 totals 13 residues. CDR3 nucleotides: TGTGCCAGCAGTTCCCGTTGGGCTCAGCCCCAGCATTTT. As protein: CASSSRWAQPQHF. Full variable domain (missing parts from reference TRBV28 and TRBJ1-5): DVKVTQSSRYLVKRTGEKVFLECVQDMDHENMFWYRQDPGLGLRLIYFSYDVKMKEKGDIPEGYSVSREKKERFSLILESASTNQTSMYLCASSSRWAQPQHFGDGTRLSIL.